What follows is one TCR beta chain and its context. Its antigen target is currently unknown. No much larger clonotype is one base removed from it; base qualities were not supplied. The sample is drawn from a study of cytomegalovirus exposure and HLA in healthy donors (dated by TCRdb to 2016 to 2017). For the wider study: The 500 to 800 repertoires of the first cohort and the 95 to 150 validation repertoires were produced on the same platform, according to a later analysis. The study aimed to test whether signatures of past pathogen exposure could be identified by cataloging public T cell receptors. Along with the approximately 600-subject first cohort, a separate validation cohort of about 110 different subjects was used. The study combined high-throughput TCR immunosequencing, statistical association of individual TCRs with disease status, and machine learning to predict cytomegalovirus infection status. Points the paper makes about the study in general: Subsequent analysis determined that TCRs grouped into clusters in the first cohort also showed a tendency toward co-occurrence across the 120 or so validation repertoires, and about 94% of cluster scores exceeded 0. A few of the identified cytomegalovirus-associated TCR beta chains were confirmed in vitro to be specific for cytomegalovirus antigens. In both the original and validation cohorts, the classifier was reported to diagnose cytomegalovirus status with high specificity and sensitivity. A total of 150 or so TCR beta chains were listed by the study as associated with cytomegalovirus. Across donors, most TCR sequences were observed very rarely, whereas some public TCRs were present in many individuals. All 110 or so repertoires were used to score co-occurrence in the validation cohort in a later analysis, because that analysis had no HLA typing for the cohort. The authors suggested that the approach could potentially be extended to other disease states and immunological phenotypes.

At the junction V is shortened by 5 bases and J by 4 bases, with 12 bases in between. As encoded in the germline V gene, CDR1 is SGHTA while CDR2 is FQGNSA. The CDR3 spans 14 residues, from the cysteine through the phenylalanine. Only CDR3 DNA is held: 42 bases, read in frame from base 1. Donors formed part of the validation cohort, which comprised about 130 subjects and was distinct from the first cohort of roughly 600 subjects. The library was prepared using the immunoSEQ multiplex PCR assay. In the source study's methods: A statistical classification framework was built to diagnose cytomegalovirus status from the catalog of TCR beta chain sequences. TCRdb stores this immuneACCESS table with in-frame sequences only. Part of the clones is absent; in the studies checked, under half of the shortfall reflects unresolved V genes, and no reason is known for the rest. V, J and clone size derive from that table, while D and trimming were established from the DNA sequence. Within this sample are about 140,000 clones, with roughly 90% of them counted one time only. Jointly, the top ten make up 2.9% of the sample.

The sequencing input was PBMCs. The chain joins TRBV7-2 to TRBJ1-5; the D gene remains uncertain. This TCR derives from a man in his late teens or twenties in good health and CMV-seronegative. The CDR3: CASSPRGSNQPQHF. The DNA is as follows: TGTGCCAGCAGCCCGCGAGGGTCGAATCAGCCCCAGCATTTT.